These 9 T cell receptor beta chains originate from one sample sequenced in a study of molecular identifiers for immune sequencing clone quantification. TCRdb called the PCR reads again in MiXCR, with one record for every CDR3 protein. The sample gives over 550,000 distinct CDR3 sequences, about 25% of which show up once; 0.78% is in the top ten. Source material: naive CD8+ T cells from blood, with Jurkat cell RNA spiked in. Subset meaning: FACS-sorted CD8+CD4-CCR7+CD45RA+ naive T cells. These receptors originate from a human donor in good health. Some libraries in this study had Jurkat cell RNA spiked in.

On this clonotype: A read error may explain this, as a much larger clone is one base away. The gene calls are TRBV29-1 and TRBJ1-2, with D uncertain. CDR3 length: 13 residues. From germline, CDR1 is SQVTM and CDR2 ANQGSEA. In DNA, the CDR3 is TGCGGCGTTGTAAGTTCAACTGATTATGGCTACACCTTC. Translating it yields CGVVSSTDYGYTF. Full variable domain (missing parts from reference TRBV29-1 and TRBJ1-2): SAVISQKPSRDICQRGTSLTIQCQVDSQVTMMFWYRQQPGQSLTLIATANQGSEATYESGFVIDKFPISRPNLTFSTLTVSNMSPEDSSIYLCGVVSSTDYGYTFGSGTRLTVV.

About this clonotype: A read error may be the cause here, since a much bigger clone is one base away. The chain is built from TRBV20-1 and TRBJ2-7; 10 bases line up with TRBD1. Germline loops: CDR1 DFQATT, CDR2 SNEGSKA (reference sequence). CDR3 size: 15 residues. Trimming cost V 1 base and J 2 bases; bases outside gene matches: 5. The CDR3 region is CSARGLDRGPYEQYF. DNA for the CDR3: TGCAGTGCTAGAGGGCTCGACAGGGGGCCCTACGAGCAGTACTTC.

The rearrangement uses TRBV27 and TRBJ2-1; possibly TRBD1 for D (6 bases). This CDR3 is 14 amino acids long. Germline lookup yields CDR1 MNHEY and CDR2 SMNVEV (reference sequence). The V gene lost 9 bases and the J gene lost 4 bases, with 16 bases spanning the gap. The CDR3 spells CASRLWQGYNEQFF. In nucleotides, the CDR3 is TGTGCCAGTCGCCTTTGGCAGGGGTACAATGAGCAGTTCTTC.

The rearrangement uses TRBV20-1 and TRBJ1-1, with TRBD1 identical over 8 bases. CDR3 length: 13 residues. CDR1 and CDR2 from the germline V gene are DFQATT and SNEGSKA (reference sequence). J was trimmed by 1 base and V by 7 bases; bases with no gene match: 5. CDR3 sequence (DNA): TGCAGTGAGACAGGGGACAAGAACACTGAAGCTTTCTTT. This sequence encodes CSETGDKNTEAFF.

This clonotype came up many times. The V and J genes are TRBV2 and TRBJ2-2; TRBD2 matches at 9 bases. The CDR3 consists of 20 residues. Germline CDR1 and CDR2: SNHLY and FYNNEI. V was clipped by 7 bases and J by 6 bases; unmatched bases: 24. The CDR3 region is CASNLEPDSAGGLLPGELFF. The CDR3 DNA follows: TGTGCCAGCAACCTAGAGCCTGACTCGGCGGGAGGGCTTCTTCCCGGGGAGCTGTTTTTT.

The rearrangement links TRBV15 to TRBJ1-5; tentative D call: TRBD1 (6 bases). CDR1 and CDR2 from the germline V gene are LNHNV and YYDKDF (reference sequence). The length of the CDR3 is 15 residues. Trimming left V 5 bases short and J 3 bases short, with 14 bases between. The CDR3 is CATSGKGGSNQPQHF. DNA for the CDR3: TGTGCCACCAGCGGGAAAGGGGGATCCAATCAGCCCCAGCATTTT.

Comments on this clonotype: A much bigger clone sits one base away, suggesting this may be a read error. The chain carries TRBV28 and TRBJ2-3; D unresolved. Germline loops: CDR1 MDHEN, CDR2 SYDVKM. The CDR3 spans 16 residues. The V end lost 2 bases, the J end lost 4 bases, and 16 bases lay between the germline ends. DNA of the CDR3: TGTGCCAGCAGTTTAATTGCCGGAGTCCAGTCAGATACGCAGTATTTT. Translating gives CASSLIAGVQSDTQYF.

Ten or more counts support this clonotype. The V and J genes are TRBV3-1 and TRBJ2-7; D remains ambiguous. This CDR3 spans 14 amino acids. The V end was cut by 2 bases, the J end by 2 bases, with 10 bases between. CDR1 is LGHDT, CDR2 YNNKEL, per germline (reference sequence). The CDR3 bases are TGTGCCAGCAGCCAATGGATAGGGCCCTACGAGCAGTACTTC. This encodes CASSQWIGPYEQYF.

About this clonotype itself: This may arise from a read error, as a much more abundant clone is one base away. The J gene is TRBJ2-7, the V gene TRBV5-6; D ambiguous. There are 13 residues in the CDR3. Germline values: CDR1 SGHDT, CDR2 YYEEEE. CDR3 sequence (DNA): TGTGCCAGCAGCCTCGCAGGTTCCCACGAGCGGTACTTC. This sequence encodes CASSLAGSHERYF.